A selection of T cell receptor beta chains follows, all from one sample in a study of response to subunit inactivated influenza vaccine. TCRdb itself ran the RT-PCR reads through MiXCR, one entry per CDR3 protein. The sample lists hundreds of thousands of distinct CDR3 sequences; approximately 15% were seen once. Sample: PBMCs from blood, taken around 14 days before vaccination. Receptors were obtained from a man aged 45-65 years who received an inactivated influenza vaccine. CDR3s leave out the opening cysteine and the closing phenylalanine or tryptophan. D genes are given only for firm matches.

D gene	V gene	CDR3 protein
TRBD1	TRBV5-4	ASRRDRGSGELF
TRBD1	TRBV18	ASSPLTGETTDTQY
-	TRBV7-9	ASSLGGGPHADTQY
-	TRBV5-4	ASHLRGYTDTQY
TRBD1	TRBV28	ASSFLVGQGTAF
-	TRBV7-9	ASSLELYSGQF
TRBD1	TRBV20-1	SAEARGQGGSSEQY
-	TRBV10-2	ASSEGGRASYNEQF
-	TRBV7-9	ASSSSTGTSYEQY
-	TRBV7-2	ASSLATGLPYANVLT
-	TRBV28	ASSPVGTRLRTEAF
-	TRBV28	ASSFGASNEQF
TRBD1	TRBV7-9	ASSPTQGAYEQY